One sample yielded the 8 T cell receptor beta chains listed below, sequenced in a study of synovial regulatory T cells in juvenile arthritis. The repertoire was sequenced with immunoSEQ multiplex PCR; TCRdb's copy has only in-frame clones and lacks some. The table for this sample gives roughly 8,400 clones. Material for sequencing was Treg cells from blood. The subset here: remaining (HLA-DR-negative) circulating blood Treg cells. Receptors were obtained from a donor younger than 35 with juvenile idiopathic arthritis.

This chain connects TRBV19 to TRBJ2-3. The germline V gene encodes CDR1 LNHDA and CDR2 SQIVND (reference sequence). This CDR3 is built from 15 residues. A DNA sequence was not provided. The CDR3: CASSQGGTFTDTQYF.

This sequence joins TRBV10-3 and TRBJ1-4; with no DNA, the TCRdb D assignment of TRBD1 cannot be verified. Germline V gives CDR1 ENHRY, CDR2 SYGVKD. The CDR3 is 14 residues long. The entry carries no DNA sequence. CDR3 residues: CAIGQGGTNEKLFF.

V gene TRBV28 combines with J gene TRBJ2-7. CDR1 and CDR2 from the germline V gene are MDHEN and SYDVKM. The CDR3 is 15 residues long. No nucleotide data were recorded. The CDR3 loop reads CASSSAWETSLEQYF. Combining the CDR3 with reference TRBV28 and TRBJ2-7 gives the whole variable domain DVKVTQSSRYLVKRTGEKVFLECVQDMDHENMFWYRQDPGLGLRLIYFSYDVKMKEKGDIPEGYSVSREKKERFSLILESASTNQTSMYLCASSSAWETSLEQYFGPGTRLTVT.

The chain has TRBV7-9 and TRBJ1-3. From germline, CDR1 is SEHNR and CDR2 FQNEAQ (reference sequence). The CDR3 has 15 amino acids. No coding sequence is recorded. CDR3 sequence reads: CASSSAIFSGNTIYF.

The chain links TRBV10-3 to TRBJ2-1. The germline V gene encodes CDR1 ENHRY and CDR2 SYGVKD. CDR3 length: 15 residues. The entry carries no DNA sequence. The CDR3 loop reads CAIISRGREENEQFF.

The CDR3 here is CSARKDHGYTF. The V gene is TRBV20-1, the J gene TRBJ1-2. Germline lookup yields CDR1 DFQATT and CDR2 SNEGSKA (reference sequence). The CDR3 is made up of 11 amino acids. The DNA is unrecorded.

The chain carries TRBV7-3 and TRBJ2-1. CDR3 length: 17 residues. A DNA sequence was not provided. Germline V gene lookup returns CDR1 SGHTA and CDR2 FQGTGA. The CDR3 sequence: CASSRQIAYRSYNEQFF. The entire variable domain, with the rest obtained from reference TRBV7-3 and TRBJ2-1, is as follows: GAGVSQTPSNKVTEKGKYVELRCDPISGHTALYWYRQSLGQGPEFLIYFQGTGAADDSGLPNDRFFAVRPEGSVSTLKIQRTERGDSAVYLCASSRQIAYRSYNEQFFGPGTRLTVL.

J is TRBJ1-5 and V is TRBV6-6; TCRdb's D call of TRBD1 is untestable without DNA. CDR1 and CDR2 (germline): MNHNY, SVGAGI (reference sequence). The CDR3 is 14 amino acids. No DNA sequence is on record. The CDR3 loop reads CASSYSASNQPQHF.